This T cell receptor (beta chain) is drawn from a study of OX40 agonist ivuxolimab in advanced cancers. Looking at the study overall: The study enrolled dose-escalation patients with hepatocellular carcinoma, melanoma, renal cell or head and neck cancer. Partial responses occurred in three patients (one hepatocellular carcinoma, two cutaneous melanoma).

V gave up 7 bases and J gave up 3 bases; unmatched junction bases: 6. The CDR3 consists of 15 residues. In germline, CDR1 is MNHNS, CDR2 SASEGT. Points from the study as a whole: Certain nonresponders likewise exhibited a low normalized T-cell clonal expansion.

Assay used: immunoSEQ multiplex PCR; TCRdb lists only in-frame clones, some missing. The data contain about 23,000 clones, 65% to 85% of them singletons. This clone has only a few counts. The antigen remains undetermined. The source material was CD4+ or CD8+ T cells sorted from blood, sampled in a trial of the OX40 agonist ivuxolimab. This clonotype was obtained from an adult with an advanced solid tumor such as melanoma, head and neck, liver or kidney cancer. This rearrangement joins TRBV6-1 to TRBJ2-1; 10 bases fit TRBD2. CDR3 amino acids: CASIDKRGGYNEQFF. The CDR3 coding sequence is TGTGCCAGCATCGATAAGCGGGGGGGCTACAATGAGCAGTTCTTC.